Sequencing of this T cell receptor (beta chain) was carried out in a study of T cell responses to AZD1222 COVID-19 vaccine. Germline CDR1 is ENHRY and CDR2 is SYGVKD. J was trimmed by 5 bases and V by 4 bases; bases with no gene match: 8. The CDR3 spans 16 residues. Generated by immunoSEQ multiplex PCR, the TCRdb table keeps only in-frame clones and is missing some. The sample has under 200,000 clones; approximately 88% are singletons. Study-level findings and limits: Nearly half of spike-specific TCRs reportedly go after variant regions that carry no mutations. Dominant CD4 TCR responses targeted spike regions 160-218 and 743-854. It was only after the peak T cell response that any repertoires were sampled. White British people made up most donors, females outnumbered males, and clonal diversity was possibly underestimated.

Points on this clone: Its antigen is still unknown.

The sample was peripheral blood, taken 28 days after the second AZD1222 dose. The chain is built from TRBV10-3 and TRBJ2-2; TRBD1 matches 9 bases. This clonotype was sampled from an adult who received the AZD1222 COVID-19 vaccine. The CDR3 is CAISGGLQGATGELFF. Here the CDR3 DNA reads TGTGCCATCAGTGGGGGCCTACAGGGGGCGACCGGGGAGCTGTTTTTT.